These 32 T cell receptor beta chains came from one sample sequenced in a study of control samples from healthy donors and cancer patients (TCRdb year 2020). Receptor amplification or capture employed the immunoSEQ multiplex PCR assay. Drawn from immuneACCESS, this table holds only the in-frame rearrangements with V and J called that TCRdb kept. Clones are partly lost; checked studies trace under half to an unresolved V gene and leave the rest unexplained. This sample holds approximately 93,000 clones; about 89% were observed only once. Less than 10% of the sample rests with the top ten. The sample taken for sequencing was PBMCs. Source of these receptors: a woman between 50 and 59 years old with colorectal cancer.

The V and J genes are TRBV28 and TRBJ2-5; no firm D call. The CDR3 sequence is 15 residues long. Trimming removed 5 bases at V and 0 bases at J, with 13 bases between. Germline V gives CDR1 MDHEN, CDR2 SYDVKM. In DNA form, the CDR3 reads TGTGCCAGCAGTCCCCTGGCAGAGTACCAAGAGACCCAGTACTTC. Amino acids: CASSPLAEYQETQYF.

V and J are TRBV18 and TRBJ2-5; D call uncertain. The CDR3 covers 12 residues. V lost 5 bases and J 1 base, leaving 5 bases between the germline ends. The germline V gene has CDR1 KGHSH and CDR2 LQKENI. CDR3: CASSTFQETQYF. CDR3 coding DNA: TGTGCCAGCTCAACCTTCCAAGAGACCCAGTACTTC.

This rearrangement joins TRBV7-2 to TRBJ1-3; D is unclear. The CDR3 has 14 amino acids. Trimming took off 1 base at V and 0 bases at J, with 4 bases between the two ends. Germline-derived CDR1 and CDR2 are SGHTA and FQGNSA. CDR3 DNA sequence: TGTGCCAGCAGCTTAGACTACTCTGGAAACACCATATATTTT. This sequence encodes CASSLDYSGNTIYF.

The gene calls are TRBV6-5 and TRBJ1-1; D not certain. Trimming took 6 bases from V and 6 from J, leaving 14 bases between them. From germline, CDR1 is MNHEY and CDR2 SVGAGI. CDR3 length: 13 amino acids. The CDR3 sequence: CASRVRAVPEAFF. In DNA form, the CDR3 reads TGTGCCAGCAGGGTCCGGGCAGTCCCTGAAGCTTTCTTT.

CDR3 protein: CASSRDSPHYEQYV. The CDR3, as DNA: TGTGCCAGCAGCCGGGACAGTCCACACTACGAGCAGTACGTC. The genes are TRBV7-2 and TRBJ2-7; 7 positions agree with TRBD1. Trimming at V came to 5 bases and at J to 3 bases, leaving 7 bases not matched to a gene. Germline-derived CDR1 and CDR2 are SGHTA and FQGNSA. The CDR3 runs 14 residues.

This clone was found a few times. V is TRBV7-3 and J is TRBJ2-2; D possibly corresponds to TRBD1 (6 bases). V was clipped by 1 base and J by 4 bases, with 10 bases between them. Germline assignment: CDR1 SGHTA and CDR2 FQGTGA. The CDR3 consists of 15 residues. CDR3 DNA: TGTGCCAGCAGCTTAAGGGGGCAGGGCACCGGGGAGCTGTTTTTT. Its protein product is CASSLRGQGTGELFF.

This chain connects TRBV10-3 to TRBJ2-5; 8 bases fit TRBD2. Germline V lookup: CDR1 ENHRY, CDR2 SYGVKD. The CDR3 has 15 amino acids. The J segment lost 5 bases and the V segment lost 10 bases, leaving 15 bases of the junction unmatched. In nucleotides, the CDR3 is TGTGCCACTTATCCGGGACTAGGTCGGGAGGAGACCCAGTACTTC. This translates into CATYPGLGREETQYF.

The J gene is TRBJ2-3, the V gene TRBV27, with D unclear. V dropped 2 bases and J dropped 7 bases, with 10 bases sitting between them. Germline loops: CDR1 MNHEY, CDR2 SMNVEV (reference sequence). The CDR3 totals 13 residues. As DNA, the CDR3 is TGTGCCAGCAGTTTAACATTCCGGCATACGCAGTATTTT. Protein: CASSLTFRHTQYF.

V is TRBV18 and J is TRBJ2-3, with D uncertain. Trimming removed 0 bases from V and 7 bases from J, with 14 bases in between. The CDR3 has 15 residues. CDR1 and CDR2 from the germline V gene are KGHSH and LQKENI. This CDR3 reads CASSPPAGVEHTQYF. CDR3 nucleotide sequence: TGTGCCAGCTCACCACCGGCTGGGGTCGAGCATACGCAGTATTTT.

This chain uses TRBV12-3 or TRBV12-4 with TRBJ1-2; 8 bases fit TRBD1. With 8 bases clipped from V and 8 bases from J, the junction kept 10 bases outside the gene matches. The CDR3 is 13 amino acids. DNA for the CDR3: TGTGCCAGCGCATGGACAGGGCGGCCCGGCTACACCTTC. Its protein is CASAWTGRPGYTF.

This chain connects TRBV5-1 to TRBJ2-2; 7 nucleotides agree with TRBD1. Germline-derived CDR1 and CDR2 are SGHRS and YFSETQ. J was trimmed by 0 bases and V by 4 bases; bases with no gene match: 6. The CDR3 spans 16 residues. The CDR3 bases are TGCGCCAGCAGCGATTGGGGGACAGCGAACACCGGGGAGCTGTTTTTT. It specifies CASSDWGTANTGELFF.

The gene calls are TRBV2 and TRBJ1-1, with TRBD1 matching 7 bases. The germline V gene encodes CDR1 SNHLY and CDR2 FYNNEI. Trimming cost V 8 bases and J 3 bases; bases outside gene matches: 6. CDR3 length: 13 amino acids. CDR3 in amino acids: CASLGQADTEAFF. The CDR3 DNA reads TGTGCCAGCCTAGGACAGGCTGACACTGAAGCTTTCTTT.

The rearrangement uses TRBV2 and TRBJ1-1, with no clear D. The CDR3 length is 14 residues. Germline CDR1 and CDR2: SNHLY and FYNNEI. V dropped 3 bases and J dropped 0 bases, with 8 bases sitting between them. The CDR3 sequence is CASSDWLMNTEAFF. Here the CDR3 DNA reads TGTGCCAGCAGTGACTGGTTAATGAACACTGAAGCTTTCTTT.

Of note for this clone: This sample also contains other DNA sequences that code for the same CDR3. This rearrangement joins TRBV19 to TRBJ1-1; D ambiguous. This CDR3 comprises 14 residues. V was cut by 3 bases and J by 0 bases, with 8 bases left in between. Germline CDR1 is LNHDA and CDR2 is SQIVND (reference sequence). Written as DNA, the CDR3 is TGTGCCAGTAGTATCCGGGTCTTGAACACTGAAGCTTTCTTT. Its translation: CASSIRVLNTEAFF.

This rearrangement joins TRBV7-9 to TRBJ1-2; D gene ambiguous. CDR3 length: 15 amino acids. Germline V gene lookup returns CDR1 SEHNR and CDR2 FQNEAQ (reference sequence). Trimming took 4 bases from V and 4 from J, leaving 16 bases between them. CDR3 protein: CASSWMEASGYGYTF. The CDR3 bases are TGTGCCAGCAGCTGGATGGAGGCGTCGGGCTATGGCTACACCTTC.

The genes are TRBV7-3 and TRBJ2-6, with 7 bases identical to TRBD2. Per germline, CDR1 SGHTA and CDR2 FQGTGA. The CDR3 runs to 15 residues. With V trimmed by 7 bases and J by 3 bases, 6 bases remained unmatched. The CDR3 is CASTLGEGGANVLTF. The CDR3 nucleotides are TGTGCCAGCACCCTAGGGGAGGGTGGGGCCAACGTCCTGACTTTC.

This chain links TRBV24-1 with TRBJ2-1; D perhaps matches TRBD1 (6 bases). V lost 2 bases and J lost 2, with 9 bases in between. This CDR3 spans 15 amino acids. Germline V CDR1 and CDR2: KGHDR, SFDVKD. The CDR3 here is CATSDSTGPYNEQFF. The CDR3 region has the DNA TGTGCCACCAGTGATTCTACAGGGCCCTACAATGAGCAGTTCTTC.

This clone was recorded a few times. The chain has TRBV5-1 and TRBJ1-5; 7 nucleotides match TRBD1. The CDR3 has 14 residues. V was pared by 4 bases and J by 5 bases, with 6 bases of the junction left unmatched. CDR1 and CDR2 (germline): SGHRS, YFSETQ. The CDR3 DNA is TGCGCCAGCAGCATCCGACAGGGCGATCAGCCCCAGCATTTT. This gives the protein CASSIRQGDQPQHF.

The chain couples TRBV19 to TRBJ2-1; 11 nucleotides agree with TRBD2. The CDR3 consists of 14 residues. The junction had 2 bases not matched to a gene; V was cut back by 3 bases and J by 7 bases. Germline CDR1 and CDR2: LNHDA and SQIVND (reference sequence). The CDR3 bases are TGTGCCAGTAGTATGACTAGCGGGACTAATGAGCAGTTCTTC. Amino acid sequence: CASSMTSGTNEQFF.

This chain links TRBV18 with TRBJ2-7; 9 nucleotides match TRBD1. CDR1 is KGHSH, CDR2 LQKENI, per germline. This CDR3 is built from 10 residues. The CDR3 nucleotides read TGTCTATCGGTTACAGGGGGCCGGCACGTC. Encoded protein: CLSVTGGRHV.

V gene TRBV27 combines with J gene TRBJ1-2; TRBD1 might be the D (5 bases). Germline CDR1 reads MNHEY; CDR2 reads SMNVEV (reference sequence). V shed 3 bases and J shed 4 bases, with 12 bases lying between them. The CDR3 is 14 residues long. CDR3 bases: TGTGCCAGCAGTTTCGTGGGGCAAAGCTATGGCTACACCTTC. This encodes CASSFVGQSYGYTF.

The chain is built from TRBV12-3 or TRBV12-4 and TRBJ1-3, with D possibly matching TRBD1 (5 bases). This CDR3 is 13 amino acids long. Trimming shortened V by 5 bases and J by 3 bases, and 8 bases separated the two germline ends. CDR3 sequence (DNA): TGTGCCAGCAGTGGGGGGTATGGAAACACCATATATTTT. It encodes CASSGGYGNTIYF.

Here the CDR3 reads CASSLDRPITGELFF. DNA for the CDR3: TGCGCCAGCAGCTTGGATAGGCCCATTACCGGGGAGCTGTTTTTT. The chain carries TRBV5-1 and TRBJ2-2; no firm D call. Looked up from germline, CDR1 is SGHRS and CDR2 is YFSETQ. V lost 0 bases and J lost 5, with 11 bases in between. CDR3 length: 15 residues.

The chain has TRBV24-1 and TRBJ2-6, with D possibly TRBD1 on 5 matching bases. Germline V lookup: CDR1 KGHDR, CDR2 SFDVKD. With 1 base removed from V and 3 bases from J, the gap between germline ends came to 9 bases. This CDR3 has 16 residues. The CDR3 bases are TGTGCCACCAGTGATTTTAGGGGCGTTGGGGCCAACGTCCTGACTTTC. Residues: CATSDFRGVGANVLTF.

The rearrangement joins TRBV27 to TRBJ1-6, with D possibly being TRBD1 (6 bases). This CDR3 comprises 15 residues. CDR1 MNHEY and CDR2 SMNVEV come from the germline V gene (reference sequence). Trimming took off 8 bases at V and 10 bases at J, with 21 bases between the two ends. The CDR3 loop is CASGPLQGTWSPLHF. The CDR3 coding sequence is TGTGCCAGCGGGCCGTTACAGGGTACATGGTCACCCCTCCACTTT.

The rearrangement links TRBV4-2 to TRBJ2-3; D not certain. CDR1 is LGHNA, CDR2 YNFKEQ, per germline. V was pared by 0 bases and J by 0 bases, with 7 bases between. CDR3 length equals 15 residues. The CDR3 is CASSQDITSTDTQYF. The CDR3 DNA reads as TGTGCCAGCAGCCAAGATATAACTAGCACAGATACGCAGTATTTT.

CDR3 DNA: TGTGCCAGCACAAGGACAGGTAGCACAGATACGCAGTATTTT. Translation gives CASTRTGSTDTQYF. This chain links TRBV3-1 (or the pseudogene TRBV3-2) with TRBJ2-3, with 7 nucleotides matching TRBD1. The junction had 4 bases not matched to a gene; V was cut back by 7 bases and J by 0 bases. The length of the CDR3 is 14 residues. Germline values: CDR1 LGHDT, CDR2 YNNKEL (reference sequence).

CDR3 region: CASSPTGIQETQYF. CDR3 DNA sequence: TGCGCCAGCAGCCCGACAGGGATCCAAGAGACCCAGTACTTC. J is TRBJ2-5 and V is TRBV5-1; the match to TRBD1 covers 7 bases. Germline assignment: CDR1 SGHRS and CDR2 YFSETQ. The J segment lost 1 base and the V segment lost 4 bases, leaving 4 bases of the junction unmatched. The CDR3 has 14 residues.

This chain joins TRBV2 and TRBJ2-1; possibly TRBD1 for D (6 bases). The length of the CDR3 is 14 residues. The germline gives CDR1 SNHLY, CDR2 FYNNEI. V was cut by 5 bases and J by 8 bases, with 16 bases left in between. The CDR3 DNA reads TGTGCCAGCAGTAAGGGACATTCCCCCGATGAGCAGTTCTTC. It yields the protein CASSKGHSPDEQFF. The entire variable domain, with the rest obtained from reference TRBV2 and TRBJ2-1, is as follows: EPEVTQTPSHQVTQMGQEVILRCVPISNHLYFYWYRQILGQKVEFLVSFYNNEISEKSEIFDDQFSVERPDGSNFTLKIRSTKLEDSAMYFCASSKGHSPDEQFFGPGTRLTVL.

The chain carries TRBV12-5 and TRBJ2-5; D may be TRBD1 (5 bases). CDR1 is LGHNT and CDR2 is FRNRAP in the germline V gene. V lost 1 base and J 5 bases, leaving 11 bases between the germline ends. CDR3 length equals 14 residues. CDR3: CASGLGQGWETQYF. The CDR3 DNA follows: TGTGCTAGTGGTTTGGGGCAGGGATGGGAGACCCAGTACTTC.

V gene TRBV24-1 combines with J gene TRBJ2-5; D is unclear. The germline V and J ends were trimmed by 2 bases and 4 bases, with 4 bases remaining between them. Germline CDR1 reads KGHDR; CDR2 reads SFDVKD. This CDR3 has 12 residues. CDR3 bases: TGTGCCACCAGTGATTCTAGAGAGACCCAGTACTTC. Translation: CATSDSRETQYF.

The chain is built from TRBV3-1 (or the pseudogene TRBV3-2) and TRBJ1-1; unclear D gene. CDR1 is LGHDT, CDR2 YNNKEL, per germline (reference sequence). V lost 4 bases, J lost 7 bases, and 16 bases lay in between. The CDR3 covers 14 residues. The CDR3 sequence: CASSPKGSHGEAFF. In nucleotides, the CDR3 is TGTGCCAGCAGCCCCAAAGGGTCCCATGGTGAAGCTTTCTTT.